One and the same sample provided the 21 T cell receptor beta chains below, sequenced in a study of cytomegalovirus exposure and HLA in healthy donors. Vbeta (60) and Jbeta (13) primers were used in the PCR. Assay used: immunoSEQ multiplex PCR; TCRdb lists only in-frame clones, some missing. The repertoire has some 89,000 clones, around 81% of them found once; the top ten carry about 1.9%. Specimen: PBMCs. The receptors were gathered from a woman in her 30s in good health and CMV-seronegative.

The chain recombines TRBV5-8 with TRBJ2-2; D is ambiguous. V was cut by 4 bases and J by 4 bases, with 17 bases left in between. Germline CDR1 is SGHTS and CDR2 is YDEGEE. The CDR3 length is 16 residues. The CDR3 coding sequence is TGTGCCAGCAGCCTCCTATCTAGAGTAGCCACCGGGGAGCTGTTTTTT. This encodes CASSLLSRVATGELFF.

The J gene is TRBJ1-2, the V gene TRBV28; the match to TRBD1 covers 7 bases. Trimming cost V 8 bases and J 7 bases; bases outside gene matches: 7. The CDR3 loop spans 12 amino acids. Germline V gene sequence: CDR1 MDHEN, CDR2 SYDVKM. Written as DNA, the CDR3 is TGTGCCAGCCTTAAAGGGGGCTCTGGCTACACCTTC. The encoded protein is CASLKGGSGYTF.

The rearrangement joins TRBV7-9 to TRBJ2-7; tentatively, D is TRBD2 (6 bases). The V and J ends lost 5 bases and 1 base respectively, with 9 bases between them. The CDR3 runs to 13 residues. In germline, CDR1 is SEHNR, CDR2 FQNEAQ (reference sequence). DNA of the CDR3: TGTGCCAGCAGCCGGGGGTTTTCCTACGAGCAGTACTTC. Translated: CASSRGFSYEQYF.

The V call is TRBV15, the J call TRBJ2-2; the match to TRBD1 covers 12 bases. There are 16 residues in the CDR3. V lost 3 bases to trimming and J lost 5 bases; unmatched junction nucleotides: 4. Germline assignment: CDR1 LNHNV and CDR2 YYDKDF (reference sequence). In DNA, the CDR3 is TGTGCCACCAGCAGGGGACAGGGGGCGGGGACCGGGGAGCTGTTTTTT. Its translation is CATSRGQGAGTGELFF.

The chain is built from TRBV10-3 and TRBJ2-1; D is undetermined. The V gene lost 0 bases and the J gene lost 0 bases, with 9 bases spanning the gap. There are 16 residues in the CDR3. Per germline, CDR1 ENHRY and CDR2 SYGVKD. The CDR3 bases are TGTGCCATCAGTGAGTCTAGTACTAACTCCTACAATGAGCAGTTCTTC. Encoded protein: CAISESSTNSYNEQFF.

The genes are TRBV2 and TRBJ2-7; weak D call: TRBD1 (5 bases). The CDR3 sequence is 13 residues long. Trimming stripped 6 bases from V and 1 base from J, with 10 bases between. Germline CDR1 SNHLY, CDR2 FYNNEI. The DNA of the CDR3 is TGTGCCAGCAGCAATACAGGTTCCTACGAGCAGTACTTC. This gives the protein CASSNTGSYEQYF.

The chain combines TRBV10-1 with TRBJ1-4; D remains ambiguous. Germline V gene lookup returns CDR1 WNHNN and CDR2 SYGVQD (reference sequence). The CDR3 is 15 amino acids. Trimming removed 6 bases at V and 2 bases at J, with 13 bases between. CDR3: CASSGSRGTNEKLFF. The CDR3 region has the DNA TGCGCCAGCAGCGGGAGTAGAGGCACTAATGAAAAACTGTTTTTT.

As to this clone: The conserved closing phenylalanine or tryptophan is absent in this CDR3, likely reflecting a read error. The chain's CDR3 is CASSVSGASSYEQYL. In nucleotides, the CDR3 is TGTGCCAGCAGCGTTAGCGGGGCTAGCTCCTACGAGCAGTACCTC. This chain uses TRBV9 with TRBJ2-7, with TRBD2 matching 8 bases. Germline lookup yields CDR1 SGDLS and CDR2 YYNGEE. CDR3 length: 15 residues. V was clipped by 2 bases and J by 0 bases; unmatched bases: 4.

The rearrangement joins TRBV5-1 to TRBJ2-7, with a weak D call TRBD2 (5 bases). V dropped 0 bases and J dropped 7 bases, with 11 bases sitting between them. There are 13 residues in the CDR3. CDR1 and CDR2 (germline): SGHRS, YFSETQ. The CDR3 sequence: CASSLETAGEQYF. The CDR3 nucleotides read TGCGCCAGCAGCTTGGAAACCGCGGGTGAGCAGTACTTC.

V and J are TRBV6-6 and TRBJ2-1; TRBD1 matches at 9 bases. CDR1 is MNHNY and CDR2 is SVGAGI in the germline V gene (reference sequence). The junction had 2 bases not matched to a gene; V was cut back by 4 bases and J by 7 bases. The CDR3 length is 13 residues. The chain's CDR3 is CASSWTGENEQFF. The DNA of the CDR3 is TGTGCCAGCAGTTGGACAGGGGAGAATGAGCAGTTCTTC.

The chain carries TRBV30 and TRBJ1-1, with D maybe TRBD1 (5 bases). Trimming took off 2 bases at V and 7 bases at J, with 14 bases between the two ends. This CDR3 has 13 amino acids. Germline-derived CDR1 and CDR2 are GTSNPN and SVGIG (reference sequence). The CDR3 DNA is TGTGCCTGGAGTCAGCAGGGAAGGAGTGAAGCTTTCTTT. Amino acid sequence: CAWSQQGRSEAFF. Together with reference TRBV30 and TRBJ1-1, the CDR3 gives the full variable domain: SQTIHQWPATLVQPVGSPLSLECTVEGTSNPNLYWYRQAAGRGLQLLFYSVGIGQISSEVPQNLSASRPQDRQFILSSKKLLLSDSGFYLCAWSQQGRSEAFFGQGTRLTVV.

The chain has TRBV28 and TRBJ1-3; unclear D gene. V lost 5 bases and J 0 bases, leaving 8 bases between the germline ends. Germline V gene sequence: CDR1 MDHEN, CDR2 SYDVKM. The CDR3 is 14 residues long. CDR3 nucleotide sequence: TGTGCCAGCAGTCCACGGGTCTCTGGAAACACCATATATTTT. Its protein product is CASSPRVSGNTIYF.

The chain joins TRBV4-3 to TRBJ2-7; D is possibly TRBD2 (7 bases). Germline V gene lookup returns CDR1 LGHNA and CDR2 YSLEER. The CDR3 covers 15 residues. V was clipped by 1 base and J by 7 bases, with 17 bases between them. CDR3 protein: CASSQGGGGPLEQYF. As DNA, the CDR3 is TGCGCCAGCAGCCAAGGGGGGGGCGGCCCCTTGGAGCAGTACTTC.

V is TRBV27 and J is TRBJ2-5, with TRBD2 matching over 11 bases. Germline CDR1 and CDR2: MNHEY and SMNVEV (reference sequence). V was pared by 7 bases and J by 2 bases, with 6 bases of the junction left unmatched. CDR3 length: 15 amino acids. In DNA form, the CDR3 reads TGTGCCAGCACCCATAGCGGGAGGGCACAAGAGACCCAGTACTTC. Its translation: CASTHSGRAQETQYF.

The chain has TRBV18 and TRBJ2-6; 9 bases map to TRBD1. The junction had 6 bases not matched to a gene; V was cut back by 3 bases and J by 3 bases. CDR1 is KGHSH and CDR2 is LQKENI in the germline V gene. The CDR3 extends over 17 amino acids. CDR3 residues: CASSPGQGNLGANVLTF. The CDR3 DNA is TGTGCCAGCTCACCGGGACAGGGTAATCTTGGGGCCAACGTCCTGACTTTC.

This clone was found once. The V and J genes are TRBV5-1 and TRBJ2-7; TRBD1 might be the D (5 bases). In germline, CDR1 is SGHRS, CDR2 YFSETQ. The CDR3 covers 13 residues. Trimming stripped 5 bases from V and 4 bases from J, with 13 bases between. CDR3 nucleotide sequence: TGCGCCAGCAGTAGAGGTGGGGCTTACGAGCAGTACTTC. As protein: CASSRGGAYEQYF.

The chain uses TRBV4-1 and TRBJ2-7, with 9 bases that match TRBD2. The CDR3 is 15 amino acids. The V and J ends lost 2 bases and 1 base, in that order; junction bases with no gene match: 3. Germline CDR1 reads MGHRA; CDR2 reads YSYEKL. The CDR3 DNA is TGCGCCAGCAGCCAATCGGCGGGGGGGTCCTACGAGCAGTACTTC. Translated: CASSQSAGGSYEQYF.

The chain combines TRBV2 with TRBJ2-2, with 7 bases identical to TRBD1. The V gene's germline CDR1 is SNHLY and CDR2 FYNNEI. With 6 bases clipped from V and 3 bases from J, the junction kept 7 bases outside the gene matches. This CDR3 comprises 15 residues. This CDR3 is CASRDRARDTGELFF. In DNA, the CDR3 is TGTGCCAGCAGAGACAGGGCCCGGGACACCGGGGAGCTGTTTTTT.

This clone appeared a single time. The chain employs TRBV2 and TRBJ1-1; 8 bases match TRBD1. Per germline, CDR1 SNHLY and CDR2 FYNNEI. The CDR3 consists of 14 residues. The V and J ends lost 6 bases and 2 bases, in that order; junction bases with no gene match: 5. The CDR3 protein is CASRQDRANTEAFF. DNA for the CDR3: TGTGCCAGCAGACAGGACAGGGCCAACACTGAAGCTTTCTTT.

This chain connects TRBV5-6 to TRBJ2-7, with 11 nucleotides matching TRBD2. The V gene's germline CDR1 is SGHDT and CDR2 YYEEEE. The J segment lost 11 bases and the V segment lost 4 bases, leaving 5 bases of the junction unmatched. This CDR3 is 12 amino acids long. The CDR3, as DNA: TGTGCCAGCAGCGTACTAGCGGGAGAAGAGTACTTC. Translated: CASSVLAGEEYF.

This clone has more than one count but fewer than ten. CDR3 amino acids: CASSVGGRSYEQYF. CDR3 in DNA: TGTGCCAGCAGCGTAGGCGGGAGGAGCTACGAGCAGTACTTC. This chain links TRBV9 with TRBJ2-7; 8 bases are a match to TRBD2. V dropped 0 bases and J dropped 3; count of bases not matched to a gene: 2. CDR3 length: 14 amino acids. Germline V lookup: CDR1 SGDLS, CDR2 YYNGEE.